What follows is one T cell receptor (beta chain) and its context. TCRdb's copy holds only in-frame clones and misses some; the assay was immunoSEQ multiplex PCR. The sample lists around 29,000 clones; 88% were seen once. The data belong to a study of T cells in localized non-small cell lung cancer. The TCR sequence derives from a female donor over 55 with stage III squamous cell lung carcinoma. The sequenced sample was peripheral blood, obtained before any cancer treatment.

The CDR3 DNA reads as TGTGCCAGCAGTTCTAAACGCGGGGGACGCACAGATACGCAGTATTTT. Protein product: CASSSKRGGRTDTQYF. This chain joins TRBV6-6 and TRBJ2-3; 7 bases map to TRBD2. Germline-derived CDR1 and CDR2 are MNHNY and SVGAGI (reference sequence). Trimming at V came to 4 bases and at J to 1 base, leaving 8 bases not matched to a gene. CDR3 length: 16 amino acids.